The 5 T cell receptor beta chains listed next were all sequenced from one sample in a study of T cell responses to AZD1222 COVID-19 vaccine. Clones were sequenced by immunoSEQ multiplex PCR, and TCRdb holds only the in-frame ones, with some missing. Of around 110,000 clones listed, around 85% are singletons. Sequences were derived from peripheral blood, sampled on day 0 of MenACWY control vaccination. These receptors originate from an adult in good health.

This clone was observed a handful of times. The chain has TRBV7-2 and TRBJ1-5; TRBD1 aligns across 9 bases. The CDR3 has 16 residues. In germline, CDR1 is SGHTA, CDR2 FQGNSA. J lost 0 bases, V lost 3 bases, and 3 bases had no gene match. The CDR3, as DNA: TGTGCCAGCAGCTTTTCGACAGGGGGTAGCAATCAGCCCCAGCATTTT. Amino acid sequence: CASSFSTGGSNQPQHF.

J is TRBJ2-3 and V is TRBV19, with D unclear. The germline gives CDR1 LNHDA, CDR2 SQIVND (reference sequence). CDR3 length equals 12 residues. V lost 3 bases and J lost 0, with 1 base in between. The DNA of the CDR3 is TGTGCCAGTAGTATGAGCACAGATACGCAGTATTTT. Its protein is CASSMSTDTQYF. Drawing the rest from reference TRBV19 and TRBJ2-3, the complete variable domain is DGGITQSPKYLFRKEGQNVTLSCEQNLNHDAMYWYRQDPGQGLRLIYYSQIVNDFQKGDIAEGYSVSREKKESFPLTVTSAQKNPTAFYLCASSMSTDTQYFGPGTRLTVL.

CDR3 coding DNA: TGCAGTGCTAAGGGCGTAGATACGCAGTATTTT. Its translation: CSAKGVDTQYF. This rearrangement joins TRBV20-1 to TRBJ2-3; no definite D call. The CDR3 has 11 amino acids. Per germline, CDR1 DFQATT and CDR2 SNEGSKA (reference sequence). V dropped 4 bases and J dropped 5 bases, with 7 bases sitting between them.

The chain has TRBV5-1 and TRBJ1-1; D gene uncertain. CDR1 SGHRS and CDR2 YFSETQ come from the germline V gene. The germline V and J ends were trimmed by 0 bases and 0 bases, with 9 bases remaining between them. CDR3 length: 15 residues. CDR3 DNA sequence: TGCGCCAGCAGCTTGGGGTCCACCCTGAACACTGAAGCTTTCTTT. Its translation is CASSLGSTLNTEAFF. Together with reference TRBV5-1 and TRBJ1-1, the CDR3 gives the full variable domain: KAGVTQTPRYLIKTRGQQVTLSCSPISGHRSVSWYQQTPGQGLQFLFEYFSETQRNKGNFPGRFSGRQFSNSRSEMNVSTLELGDSALYLCASSLGSTLNTEAFFGQGTRLTVV.

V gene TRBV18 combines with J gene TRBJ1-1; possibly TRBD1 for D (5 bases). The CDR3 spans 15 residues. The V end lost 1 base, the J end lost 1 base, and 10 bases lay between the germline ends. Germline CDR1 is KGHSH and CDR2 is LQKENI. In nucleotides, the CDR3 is TGTGCCAGCTCACCACGCCAGGGTGGGAACACTGAAGCTTTCTTT. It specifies CASSPRQGGNTEAFF.